What follows describes a single T cell receptor (beta chain). The V segment lost 1 base and the J segment 0 bases; nucleotides outside the gene matches: 2. The CDR3 loop spans 15 amino acids. Germline values: CDR1 SGHTA, CDR2 FQGNSA. TCRdb's table, derived via immunoSEQ multiplex PCR, lists solely in-frame clones and lacks some. The table records approximately 270,000 clones, roughly 89% of them present only once. The record originates from a study of blood T cell repertoires in COVID-19. The sample comprised PBMCs or T cells enriched from blood (not recorded which). The clonotype comes from a woman aged 60 to 75 who had recovered from COVID-19. The rearrangement links TRBV7-2 to TRBJ2-7; 8 bases agree with TRBD1. The CDR3: CASSLVQGASYEQYF. The CDR3 region has the DNA TGTGCCAGCAGCTTAGTGCAGGGGGCCTCCTACGAGCAGTACTTC. Together with reference TRBV7-2 and TRBJ2-7, the CDR3 gives the full variable domain: GAGVSQSPSNKVTEKGKDVELRCDPISGHTALYWYRQSLGQGLEFLIYFQGNSAPDKSGLPSDRFSAERTGGSVSTLTIQRTQQEDSAVYLCASSLVQGASYEQYFGPGTRLTVT.